One and the same sample provided the 11 T cell receptor beta chains below, sequenced in a study of shared clonotypes between healthy human individuals. The table came from immunoSEQ multiplex PCR; TCRdb's copy has only in-frame clones and leaves some out. In the table there are 2 million to 2.5 million clones, 90% to 96% of which are singletons. Sequenced sample: naive CD4+ T cells sorted from blood. Sample subset: CD45RA+ positively selected. Receptors were obtained from a man aged 18 to 29 in good health.

This clone was recorded only once. This chain connects TRBV6-1 to TRBJ2-7; D gene uncertain. V shed 6 bases and J shed 6 bases, with 15 bases lying between them. The CDR3 contains 13 residues. Germline V gene lookup returns CDR1 MNHNS and CDR2 SASEGT. This CDR3 reads CASRPAPGREQYF. The CDR3, as DNA: TGTGCCAGCAGGCCGGCTCCTGGACGCGAGCAGTACTTC.

This clone was seen a handful of times. This chain links TRBV5-6 with TRBJ2-7; D unclear. CDR1 is SGHDT, CDR2 YYEEEE, per germline. The ends were cut back, 5 bases at V and 0 bases at J, with 9 bases in the middle. The CDR3 loop spans 13 amino acids. The CDR3 region has the DNA TGTGCCAGCAGATTGCGGTACTCCTACGAGCAGTACTTC. Amino acid sequence: CASRLRYSYEQYF. The full variable domain, with the rest looked up from reference TRBV5-6 and TRBJ2-7, is DAGVTQSPTHLIKTRGQQVTLRCSPKSGHDTVSWYQQALGQGPQFIFQYYEEEERQRGNFPDRFSGHQFPNYSSELNVNALLLGDSALYLCASRLRYSYEQYFGPGTRLTVT.

This chain uses TRBV19 with TRBJ1-2, with 9 bases identical to TRBD1. With 4 bases clipped from V and 4 bases from J, the junction kept 10 bases outside the gene matches. CDR1 and CDR2 (germline): LNHDA, SQIVND (reference sequence). The CDR3 extends over 16 amino acids. The CDR3 loop is CASSTYRGRKGYGYTF. CDR3 DNA sequence: TGTGCCAGTAGTACTTACAGGGGGCGCAAAGGCTATGGCTACACCTTC.

The chain links TRBV5-1 to TRBJ2-3, with a possible D match to TRBD1 (6 bases). The CDR3 is 16 residues long. Germline values: CDR1 SGHRS, CDR2 YFSETQ. V lost 0 bases and J lost 2, with 13 bases in between. The CDR3 DNA follows: TGCGCCAGCAGCTTGGCCGCACAGGGCCCCACAGATACGCAGTATTTT. Translating gives CASSLAAQGPTDTQYF.

The V call is TRBV5-1, the J call TRBJ2-3; 8 bases agree with TRBD2. The junction had 11 bases not matched to a gene; V was cut back by 7 bases and J by 1 base. The CDR3 has 16 amino acids. CDR1 and CDR2 from the germline V gene are SGHRS and YFSETQ. CDR3 in amino acids: CASCPTGGPGTDTQYF. Written as DNA, the CDR3 is TGCGCCAGCTGCCCTACGGGAGGGCCTGGCACAGATACGCAGTATTTT.

This clone was detected once. The chain uses TRBV6-1 and TRBJ1-4; the match to TRBD1 covers 7 bases. The CDR3 is 16 amino acids. J gave up 2 bases and V 1 base, and 4 bases lay outside the gene matches. Germline V gene data show CDR1 as MNHNS and CDR2 as SASEGT. For the CDR3, the DNA is TGTGCCAGCAGTGAAGAACAGGGGAGGACTAATGAAAAACTGTTTTTT. It translates to CASSEEQGRTNEKLFF.

This chain connects TRBV7-9 to TRBJ2-3, with D unresolved. V was shortened by 5 bases and J by 0 bases, with 15 bases between the two germline ends. The length of the CDR3 is 16 residues. Germline CDR1 reads SEHNR; CDR2 reads FQNEAQ (reference sequence). The CDR3, as DNA: TGTGCCAGCAGCCCACGTTTAGCCGCTAGCACAGATACGCAGTATTTT. It yields the protein CASSPRLAASTDTQYF. The whole variable domain, filled in from reference TRBV7-9 and TRBJ2-3, reads DTGVSQNPRHKITKRGQNVTFRCDPISEHNRLYWYRQTLGQGPEFLTYFQNEAQLEKSRLLSDRFSAERPKGSFSTLEIQRTEQGDSAMYLCASSPRLAASTDTQYFGPGTRLTVL.

The chain is built from TRBV18 and TRBJ2-5; the match to TRBD2 covers 10 bases. V trimming: 3 bases; J trimming: 4 bases; junction bases outside the gene matches: 5. There are 15 residues in the CDR3. Looked up from germline, CDR1 is KGHSH and CDR2 is LQKENI. CDR3 in amino acids: CASSPSGGLIETQYF. The DNA of the CDR3 is TGTGCCAGCTCACCTAGCGGGGGGCTGATAGAGACCCAGTACTTC.

The table lists this clone with a count of one. This same CDR3 is encoded by further DNA sequences in the sample. The chain joins TRBV18 to TRBJ1-2; no clear D. V dropped 3 bases and J dropped 0 bases, with 2 bases sitting between them. Germline CDR1 and CDR2: KGHSH and LQKENI. This CDR3 has 12 amino acids. CDR3 DNA sequence: TGTGCCAGCTCACCTTCTAACTATGGCTACACCTTC. Translation: CASSPSNYGYTF.

The CDR3 sequence is CASSLSGLGETQYF. The CDR3 DNA sequence: TGTGCCAGCAGCTTATCAGGACTAGGGGAGACCCAGTACTTC. The chain couples TRBV7-3 to TRBJ2-5; 7 nucleotides match TRBD2. Germline CDR1 reads SGHTA; CDR2 reads FQGTGA. This CDR3 spans 14 amino acids. Trimming removed 2 bases from V and 5 bases from J; junction bases left unmatched: 5.

A word on this clone: This same CDR3 is encoded by further DNA sequences in the sample. The chain uses TRBV2 and TRBJ2-3, with TRBD1 identical over 9 bases. Germline loops: CDR1 SNHLY, CDR2 FYNNEI. The CDR3 consists of 13 residues. V was pared by 9 bases and J by 6 bases, with 7 bases of the junction left unmatched. This CDR3 is CASGGQGSDTQYF. As DNA, the CDR3 is TGTGCCAGTGGGGGACAGGGCTCCGATACGCAGTATTTT.